The 27 T cell receptor beta chains below were found in one sample sequenced in a study of chemoradiotherapy in HPV16-positive cancers. The data were produced by immunoSEQ multiplex PCR, yet TCRdb's version contains in-frame clones alone and is incomplete. Altogether more than 10,000 clones are present, roughly 89% being singletons, with the ten largest covering more than 20%. This specimen consisted of blood, obtained from a patient who underwent chemoradiotherapy. The receptors derive from a human donor with HPV-associated anogenital cancer.

The chain uses TRBV7-2 and TRBJ2-1; 7 nucleotides align to TRBD2. The CDR3 loop spans 15 amino acids. Germline V gene lookup returns CDR1 SGHTA and CDR2 FQGNSA. V gave up 5 bases and J gave up 2 bases; unmatched junction bases: 6. The CDR3 here is CASSPLAGAYNEQFF. The CDR3, as DNA: TGTGCCAGCAGCCCCTTGGCGGGAGCCTACAATGAGCAGTTCTTC.

The CDR3 bases are TGTGCCATCAGTGTAGAGGGGGCAGATACGCAGTATTTT. Amino acids: CAISVEGADTQYF. The rearrangement links TRBV10-3 to TRBJ2-3, with D tentatively TRBD1 (6 bases). V lost 4 bases and J lost 4, with 9 bases in between. Per germline, CDR1 ENHRY and CDR2 SYGVKD. CDR3 size: 13 residues.

The V gene is TRBV7-2, the J gene TRBJ1-2; 9 nucleotides agree with TRBD1. CDR3 size: 16 residues. V shed 3 bases, J shed 4 bases, and the junction held 9 bases outside the gene matches. In germline, CDR1 is SGHTA, CDR2 FQGNSA. The CDR3, as DNA: TGTGCCAGCAGCTTGGGACAGGGCTTGCTGTCCTATGGCTACACCTTC. Encoded protein: CASSLGQGLLSYGYTF.

The count of this clone is one. V is TRBV2 and J is TRBJ2-6; D is uncertain. The CDR3 length is 14 residues. Trimming removed 5 bases at V and 2 bases at J, with 7 bases between. Germline CDR1 is SNHLY and CDR2 is FYNNEI. The CDR3 spells CASSLMTGANVLTF. CDR3 in DNA: TGTGCCAGCAGTCTTATGACTGGGGCCAACGTCCTGACTTTC.

The gene calls are TRBV13 and TRBJ2-2; D is possibly TRBD1 (5 bases). Trimming cost V 6 bases and J 3 bases, with 14 bases left between them. Germline lookup yields CDR1 PRHDT and CDR2 FYEKMQ (reference sequence). The CDR3 length is 15 residues. The CDR3 is CASSSRGVHTGELFF. CDR3 nucleotide sequence: TGTGCCAGCAGTTCTAGGGGCGTACACACCGGGGAGCTGTTTTTT. The whole variable domain, filled in from reference TRBV13 and TRBJ2-2, reads AAGVIQSPRHLIKEKRETATLKCYPIPRHDTVYWYQQGPGQDPQFLISFYEKMQSDKGSIPDRFSAQQFSDYHSELNMSSLELGDSALYFCASSSRGVHTGELFFGEGSRLTVL.

This clone has more than one count but fewer than ten. This chain connects TRBV6-1 to TRBJ1-1, with D unresolved. This CDR3 spans 15 amino acids. V lost 0 bases, J lost 0 bases, and 8 bases lay in between. Germline V gene sequence: CDR1 MNHNS, CDR2 SASEGT. In DNA form, the CDR3 reads TGTGCCAGCAGTGAAGCCGCACAGATGAACACTGAAGCTTTCTTT. Amino acids: CASSEAAQMNTEAFF.

J is TRBJ2-2 and V is TRBV11-2; D is perhaps TRBD1 or TRBD2 (7 bases each). The V end was cut by 5 bases, the J end by 6 bases, with 22 bases between. CDR3 length: 17 residues. Germline lookup yields CDR1 SGHAT and CDR2 FQNNGV. The CDR3 DNA reads as TGTGCCAGCAGCCCCCTGGGGGGGACAGCTGGGGCCGGGGAGCTGTTTTTT. This sequence encodes CASSPLGGTAGAGELFF.

This clone was counted between two and nine times. V is TRBV6-5 and J is TRBJ1-4; possibly TRBD1 for D (5 bases). Germline lookup yields CDR1 MNHEY and CDR2 SVGAGI. Trimming pared 5 bases from V and 4 bases from J, leaving 11 bases between. The CDR3 loop spans 14 amino acids. The CDR3 loop reads CASSEGQGNEKLFF. For the CDR3, the DNA is TGTGCCAGCAGTGAAGGGCAGGGTAATGAAAAACTGTTTTTT.

The chain has TRBV29-1 and TRBJ1-1; 11 bases map to TRBD1. CDR1 SQVTM and CDR2 ANQGSEA come from the germline V gene. This CDR3 has 13 residues. V lost 6 bases to trimming and J lost 3 bases; unmatched junction nucleotides: 3. CDR3 in DNA: TGCAGCGTGGGGACAGGGGGGTACACTGAAGCTTTCTTT. Translating gives CSVGTGGYTEAFF.

This chain links TRBV19 with TRBJ2-7, with D hard to call. CDR1 is LNHDA, CDR2 SQIVND, per germline (reference sequence). Trimming removed 5 bases at V and 3 bases at J, with 11 bases between. The CDR3 totals 13 residues. The CDR3 bases are TGTGCCAGTAGTTTCGGCTCGGGCTACGAGCAGTACTTC. Residues: CASSFGSGYEQYF.

V usage is TRBV28 and J usage is TRBJ1-4; D is perhaps TRBD1 (5 bases). V lost 3 bases to trimming and J lost 8 bases, with 10 bases between them. The CDR3 spans 13 residues. Germline-derived CDR1 and CDR2 are MDHEN and SYDVKM. As DNA, the CDR3 is TGTGCCAGCAGTTTTCAGGGAGGAGAAAAACTGTTTTTT. Amino acid sequence: CASSFQGGEKLFF. The full variable domain, rest sourced from reference TRBV28 and TRBJ1-4, is DVKVTQSSRYLVKRTGEKVFLECVQDMDHENMFWYRQDPGLGLRLIYFSYDVKMKEKGDIPEGYSVSREKKERFSLILESASTNQTSMYLCASSFQGGEKLFFGSGTQLSVL.

The V and J genes are TRBV19 and TRBJ1-2; D is ambiguous. Germline CDR1 reads LNHDA; CDR2 reads SQIVND (reference sequence). CDR3 length: 13 amino acids. Trimming stripped 3 bases from V and 4 bases from J, with 9 bases between. The CDR3 sequence is CASSISAAYGYTF. CDR3 nucleotides: TGTGCCAGTAGTATTTCGGCAGCCTATGGCTACACCTTC.

This chain uses TRBV18 with TRBJ1-2; 8 bases map to TRBD1. Germline V gene lookup returns CDR1 KGHSH and CDR2 LQKENI. The CDR3 contains 17 residues. With 6 bases clipped from V and 5 bases from J, the junction kept 17 bases outside the gene matches. The CDR3 is CASSRGQAPFSGYGYTF. CDR3 bases: TGTGCCAGCTCGCGGGGACAGGCGCCGTTCTCGGGGTATGGCTACACCTTC.

The CDR3 region is CASSTPRTGSPLHF. CDR3 DNA: TGTGCCAGCAGCACCCCTCGAACCGGGTCACCCCTCCACTTT. V and J are TRBV7-9 and TRBJ1-6; D gene unclear. Germline V gene lookup returns CDR1 SEHNR and CDR2 FQNEAQ (reference sequence). CDR3 length: 14 residues. The V end lost 5 bases, the J end lost 10 bases, and 15 bases lay between the germline ends.

V usage is TRBV29-1 and J usage is TRBJ1-5; TRBD1 agrees at 10 bases. The CDR3 is made up of 13 amino acids. Germline loops: CDR1 SQVTM, CDR2 ANQGSEA. The V segment lost 8 bases and the J segment 7 bases; nucleotides outside the gene matches: 8. The chain's CDR3 is CSPWDRGGQPQHF. CDR3 DNA: TGCAGCCCTTGGGACAGGGGAGGCCAGCCCCAGCATTTT. The full variable domain, with the rest looked up from reference TRBV29-1 and TRBJ1-5, is SAVISQKPSRDICQRGTSLTIQCQVDSQVTMMFWYRQQPGQSLTLIATANQGSEATYESGFVIDKFPISRPNLTFSTLTVSNMSPEDSSIYLCSPWDRGGQPQHFGDGTRLSIL.

The chain links TRBV6-4 to TRBJ2-3; D remains ambiguous. Germline lookup yields CDR1 MRHNA and CDR2 SNTAGT. Trimming shortened V by 4 bases and J by 5 bases, and 10 bases separated the two germline ends. The CDR3 runs 13 residues. CDR3 in amino acids: CASSVDRGDTQYF. In DNA form, the CDR3 reads TGTGCCAGCAGTGTAGACCGAGGAGATACGCAGTATTTT.

This clone was found once. The chain recombines TRBV6-5 with TRBJ2-7, with D possibly TRBD1 on 6 matching bases. Germline V gene data show CDR1 as MNHEY and CDR2 as SVGAGI. The CDR3 sequence is 14 residues long. V shed 5 bases and J shed 3 bases, with 14 bases lying between them. The CDR3: CASSRRQENYEQYF. CDR3 bases: TGTGCCAGCAGTAGACGACAGGAAAACTACGAGCAGTACTTC.

The V call is TRBV5-1, the J call TRBJ2-7, with TRBD1 identical over 10 bases. Germline loops: CDR1 SGHRS, CDR2 YFSETQ. CDR3 length equals 13 residues. V was pared by 3 bases and J by 3 bases, with 0 bases of the junction left unmatched. CDR3 sequence: CASSWTGGYEQYF. The CDR3 DNA reads TGCGCCAGCAGCTGGACAGGGGGCTACGAGCAGTACTTC.

The V call is TRBV6-1, the J call TRBJ1-2; the D gene is possibly TRBD1 (5 bases). The length of the CDR3 is 15 residues. CDR1 and CDR2 (germline): MNHNS, SASEGT. V dropped 0 bases and J dropped 4 bases, with 12 bases sitting between them. CDR3 coding DNA: TGTGCCAGCAGTGAAGCAGTGGACAATTTCTATGGCTACACCTTC. Encoded protein: CASSEAVDNFYGYTF.

The chain uses TRBV5-1 and TRBJ2-7, with a possible D match to TRBD2 (6 bases). This CDR3 has 16 residues. Germline V gene sequence: CDR1 SGHRS, CDR2 YFSETQ. Trimming left V 1 base short and J 3 bases short, with 17 bases between. CDR3 coding DNA: TGCGCCAGCAGCTTGTTAGGAGGGACCGCATACTACGAGCAGTACTTC. Translated: CASSLLGGTAYYEQYF.

The rearrangement joins TRBV4-3 to TRBJ2-1; 8 bases agree with TRBD1. The CDR3 extends over 18 amino acids. Germline V gene data show CDR1 as LGHNA and CDR2 as YSLEER. Trimming at V came to 0 bases and at J to 0 bases, leaving 7 bases not matched to a gene. This CDR3 is CASSQESAGQGSYNEQFF. CDR3 bases: TGCGCCAGCAGCCAAGAAAGTGCTGGACAGGGCTCCTACAATGAGCAGTTCTTC.

The chain joins TRBV4-3 to TRBJ1-2; tentatively, D is TRBD1 (5 bases). The CDR3 has 14 residues. V dropped 0 bases and J dropped 8 bases, with 13 bases sitting between them. In germline, CDR1 is LGHNA, CDR2 YSLEER. The chain's CDR3 is CASSQERGARGYTF. CDR3 sequence (DNA): TGCGCCAGCAGCCAAGAGCGGGGCGCGAGGGGCTACACCTTC.

The chain joins TRBV7-9 to TRBJ1-1; 9 bases map to TRBD1. Trimming at V came to 4 bases and at J to 2 bases, leaving 2 bases not matched to a gene. The CDR3 consists of 14 residues. The germline gives CDR1 SEHNR, CDR2 FQNEAQ (reference sequence). CDR3 residues: CASSSTGGNTEAFF. CDR3 DNA: TGTGCCAGCAGCTCAACAGGGGGCAACACTGAAGCTTTCTTT.

The V call is TRBV5-6, the J call TRBJ2-7; D possibly matches TRBD1 or TRBD2 (5 bases each). Germline lookup yields CDR1 SGHDT and CDR2 YYEEEE. This CDR3 region has 13 residues. Trimming cost V 4 bases and J 1 base, with 9 bases left between them. CDR3 residues: CASSTGTSYEQYF. CDR3 in DNA: TGTGCCAGCAGCACTGGGACGTCCTACGAGCAGTACTTC.

V and J are TRBV4-2 and TRBJ1-1, with 8 bases identical to TRBD1. This CDR3 has 12 amino acids. The V gene end was trimmed by 4 bases and the J gene end by 8 bases; junction bases not matched to a gene: 3. Germline-derived CDR1 and CDR2 are LGHNA and YNFKEQ. The DNA of the CDR3 is TGTGCCAGCAGCCTGGACAGGGTAGAAGCTTTCTTT. The encoded protein is CASSLDRVEAFF.

V is TRBV6-4 and J is TRBJ1-5, with 8 bases aligning to TRBD1. Trimming took 6 bases from V and 6 from J; bases not matched to a gene: 13. Germline assignment: CDR1 MRHNA and CDR2 SNTAGT. The CDR3 covers 16 residues. The CDR3: CASRAFGQGEGQPQHF. The CDR3 nucleotides read TGTGCCAGCAGGGCCTTCGGACAGGGCGAAGGTCAGCCCCAGCATTTT.

J is TRBJ1-2 and V is TRBV4-1, with D tentatively TRBD1 (6 bases). The germline V and J ends were trimmed by 0 bases and 3 bases, with 20 bases remaining between them. The CDR3 is 18 amino acids. CDR1 and CDR2 from the germline V gene are MGHRA and YSYEKL. Here the CDR3 reads CASSQEGSGTPTHYGYTF. The CDR3 region has the DNA TGCGCCAGCAGCCAAGAGGGTTCCGGGACACCGACGCACTATGGCTACACCTTC.